Listed here are 10 T cell receptor beta chains from one sample, sequenced in a study of molecular identifiers for immune sequencing clone quantification. TCRdb recomputed calls from the PCR reads with MiXCR, one row per CDR3 protein. The sample yields some 590,000 distinct CDR3 sequences, less than 30% seen once. The sequenced material came from naive CD8+ T cells from blood, with Jurkat cell RNA spiked in. Subset denoted: FACS-sorted CD8+CD4-CCR7+CD45RA+ naive T cells. These receptors were collected from a human donor in good health. Some libraries in this study had Jurkat cell RNA spiked in.

V gene TRBV29-1 combines with J gene TRBJ2-2; TRBD2 matches 15 bases. Trimming cost V 7 bases and J 6 bases; bases outside gene matches: 6. This CDR3 is built from 15 residues. Germline CDR1 is SQVTM and CDR2 is ANQGSEA. CDR3 DNA: TGCAGCGCTCGGACTAGCGGGAGGGCCTCCGGGGAGCTGTTTTTT. Translated: CSARTSGRASGELFF.

This clonotype was counted between two and nine times. This chain joins TRBV27 and TRBJ2-7, with a tentative D call TRBD2 (7 bases). Germline CDR1 reads MNHEY; CDR2 reads SMNVEV (reference sequence). V was trimmed by 5 bases and J by 2 bases, leaving 16 bases between them. The CDR3 has 15 amino acids. The CDR3 spells CASSHGGGTTYEQYF. CDR3 DNA sequence: TGTGCCAGCAGTCACGGGGGCGGGACTACCTACGAGCAGTACTTC.

In the case of this clonotype: With a much larger clone just one base away, this may be a read error. The rearrangement uses TRBV4-1 and TRBJ1-3; 9 nucleotides line up with TRBD1. There are 16 residues in the CDR3. CDR1 and CDR2 from the germline V gene are MGHRA and YSYEKL. CDR3 bases: TGCGCCAGCTGTCCCCGGACAGGGGAGGACGGAAACACCATATCTTTT. It codes for CASCPRTGEDGNTISF.

The DNA of the CDR3 is TGTGCCAGCAGCTTATGGGTAGGAACGGATACGCAGTATTTT. This translates into CASSLWVGTDTQYF. The chain has TRBV11-1 and TRBJ2-3; D ambiguous. Deletions cut 2 bases from V and 6 bases from J, with 12 bases between. The CDR3 contains 14 residues. Per germline, CDR1 SGHAT and CDR2 FQDESV (reference sequence).

This clonotype came up many times. The chain has TRBV4-2 and TRBJ2-5; 15 bases agree with TRBD2. The CDR3 consists of 18 residues. In germline, CDR1 is LGHNA, CDR2 YNFKEQ. V lost 2 bases and J lost 5; bases outside the gene matches: 9. The CDR3 here is CASSQSPGLAGGVETQYF. The DNA of the CDR3 is TGTGCCAGCAGCCAATCACCGGGACTAGCGGGAGGTGTCGAGACCCAGTACTTC.

This clonotype turned up a few times. The V gene is TRBV27, the J gene TRBJ1-5; TRBD1 is a possible D gene (5 bases). The CDR3 is 15 amino acids. Germline V gene lookup returns CDR1 MNHEY and CDR2 SMNVEV (reference sequence). With 6 bases removed from V and 7 bases from J, the gap between germline ends came to 19 bases. CDR3: CASRPTRGGRQPQHF. The CDR3 DNA is TGTGCCAGCAGGCCAACCCGCGGGGGTCGGCAGCCCCAGCATTTT.

This clonotype was observed a few times. This sequence joins TRBV7-9 and TRBJ1-2; 8 bases fit TRBD1. This CDR3 is 13 amino acids long. The V segment lost 4 bases and the J segment 8 bases; nucleotides outside the gene matches: 6. Germline assignment: CDR1 SEHNR and CDR2 FQNEAQ (reference sequence). The CDR3: CASSSDRVVGYTF. As DNA, the CDR3 is TGTGCCAGCAGCTCGGACAGGGTTGTCGGCTACACCTTC.

This clonotype was observed a few times. This chain links TRBV27 with TRBJ1-3, with a tentative D call TRBD1 (5 bases). This CDR3 has 15 amino acids. Germline V gene data show CDR1 as MNHEY and CDR2 as SMNVEV (reference sequence). Trimming cost V 6 bases and J 0 bases, with 12 bases left between them. DNA of the CDR3: TGTGCCAGCAGGGTTAGGGGAGGCTCTGGAAACACCATATATTTT. Its translation: CASRVRGGSGNTIYF.

In this sample, this clonotype turned up many times. The V gene is TRBV4-2, the J gene TRBJ1-1; 9 nucleotides match TRBD1. J was trimmed by 0 bases and V by 1 base; bases with no gene match: 3. CDR3 size: 16 residues. Per germline, CDR1 LGHNA and CDR2 YNFKEQ. CDR3 bases: TGTGCCAGCAGCCAAGGACAGGGGGACGTGAACACTGAAGCTTTCTTT. Its protein product is CASSQGQGDVNTEAFF.

This rearrangement joins TRBV11-3 to TRBJ2-7; D perhaps matches TRBD2 (6 bases). The CDR3 has 15 amino acids. Trimming left V 2 bases short and J 1 base short, with 12 bases between. Germline CDR1 is SGHNT and CDR2 is YENEEA. CDR3: CASSLKEGMSYEQYF. The CDR3 region has the DNA TGTGCCAGCAGCTTAAAGGAGGGGATGTCCTACGAGCAGTACTTC.